This is a list of T cell receptor beta chains from one sample in a study of technical replicates of blood from a few donors. The table came from immunoSEQ multiplex PCR; TCRdb's copy has only in-frame clones and leaves some out. In the table there are tens of thousands of clones, about 90% of which are singletons. Sequenced material: T cells isolated from PBMCs. All receptors come from a human donor in good health. Both conserved end residues are part of each CDR3. A D gene is named only where the DNA matches it firmly. Clone sizes are given selectively: once, few, many, or a class where the clone is expanded.

J gene: TRBJ1-2; clone size: NA; V gene: TRBV5-1; D gene: NA; CDR3 protein: CAKNYNYGYTF; CDR3 DNA: TGCGCCAAAAACTATAACTATGGCTACACCTTC
J gene: TRBJ1-2; clone size: NA; V gene: TRBV9; D gene: NA; CDR3 protein: CASSVDLTGGSGGYTF; CDR3 DNA: TGTGCCAGCAGCGTAGATTTGACAGGCGGTTCAGGCGGCTACACCTTC
J gene: TRBJ2-7; clone size: NA; V gene: TRBV29-1; D gene: TRBD2; CDR3 protein: CSVDLGLAGGFDEQYF; CDR3 DNA: TGCAGCGTTGACCTGGGACTAGCGGGAGGTTTCGACGAGCAGTACTTC
J gene: TRBJ1-2; clone size: NA; V gene: TRBV5-1; D gene: NA; CDR3 protein: CASSLGGGLDYGYTF; CDR3 DNA: TGCGCCAGCAGCTTGGGTGGGGGCTTGGACTATGGCTACACCTTC
J gene: TRBJ2-7; clone size: NA; V gene: TRBV28; D gene: TRBD1; CDR3 protein: CASNRGSSYEQYF; CDR3 DNA: TGTGCCAGCAACAGGGGGAGCTCCTACGAGCAGTACTTC
J gene: TRBJ2-7; clone size: NA; V gene: TRBV28; D gene: TRBD2; CDR3 protein: CASSTGLRTPYEQYF; CDR3 DNA: TGTGCCAGCAGTACGGGACTACGTACTCCCTACGAGCAGTACTTC
J gene: TRBJ2-1; clone size: NA; V gene: TRBV21-1; D gene: NA; CDR3 protein: CASSKDGEREGLFF; CDR3 DNA: TGTGCCAGCAGCAAAGATGGGGAGCGGGAGGGCCTGTTCTTC
J gene: TRBJ2-6; clone size: NA; V gene: TRBV28; D gene: NA; CDR3 protein: CASSSLQGSGANVLTF; CDR3 DNA: TGTGCCAGCAGTTCATTACAGGGCTCTGGGGCCAACGTCCTGACTTTC
J gene: TRBJ2-1; clone size: NA; V gene: TRBV6-1; D gene: TRBD2; CDR3 protein: CASSEGTPSGGYNEQFF; CDR3 DNA: TGTGCCAGCAGTGAAGGGACCCCTAGCGGGGGGTACAATGAGCAGTTCTTC
J gene: TRBJ2-3; clone size: NA; V gene: TRBV27; D gene: NA; CDR3 protein: CASSLGLHKHTQYF; CDR3 DNA: TGTGCCAGCAGTTTGGGCCTGCACAAACATACGCAGTATTTT
J gene: TRBJ1-2; clone size: few; V gene: TRBV6-1; D gene: TRBD1; CDR3 protein: CATRDRRYGYTF; CDR3 DNA: TGTGCCACCCGGGACAGACGCTATGGCTACACCTTC
J gene: TRBJ2-7; clone size: NA; V gene: TRBV6-5; D gene: TRBD2; CDR3 protein: CASSRSGEEAYEQYF; CDR3 DNA: TGTGCCAGCAGCCGAAGCGGGGAGGAGGCCTACGAGCAGTACTTC
J gene: TRBJ1-1; clone size: NA; V gene: TRBV27; D gene: NA; CDR3 protein: CASSLTGLGTEAFF; CDR3 DNA: TGTGCCAGCAGTTTAACGGGGTTGGGGACTGAAGCTTTCTTT
J gene: TRBJ2-3; clone size: NA; V gene: TRBV30; D gene: TRBD2; CDR3 protein: CAWSSGSGGIDTQYF; CDR3 DNA: TGTGCCTGGAGTTCTGGCTCGGGAGGGATAGATACGCAGTATTTT
J gene: TRBJ2-3; clone size: NA; V gene: TRBV9; D gene: TRBD2; CDR3 protein: CASSKIAGGTDTQYF; CDR3 DNA: TGTGCCAGCAGCAAGATAGCGGGAGGCACAGATACGCAGTATTTT
J gene: TRBJ2-7; clone size: NA; V gene: TRBV5-6; D gene: NA; CDR3 protein: CASSLGQIGVLRYEQYF; CDR3 DNA: TGTGCCAGCAGCTTGGGGCAAATAGGGGTCCTTCGATACGAGCAGTACTTC
J gene: TRBJ2-1; clone size: NA; V gene: TRBV11-2; D gene: TRBD2; CDR3 protein: CASSLSTGLGVDEQFF; CDR3 DNA: TGTGCCAGCAGCTTATCAACCGGACTAGGGGTGGATGAGCAGTTCTTC
J gene: TRBJ2-3; clone size: NA; V gene: TRBV27; D gene: NA; CDR3 protein: CASSFWGQDTDTQYF; CDR3 DNA: TGTGCCAGCAGTTTTTGGGGACAAGACACAGATACGCAGTATTTT
J gene: TRBJ2-1; clone size: once; V gene: TRBV5-4; D gene: NA; CDR3 protein: CASSFRQINEQFF; CDR3 DNA: TGTGCCAGCAGCTTTAGACAGATCAATGAGCAGTTCTTC
J gene: TRBJ2-7; clone size: NA; V gene: TRBV10-3; D gene: TRBD2; CDR3 protein: CAITVAGGLGEQYF; CDR3 DNA: TGTGCCATCACCGTAGCGGGAGGGCTCGGTGAGCAGTACTTC
J gene: TRBJ2-7; clone size: NA; V gene: TRBV19; D gene: TRBD1; CDR3 protein: CASTGTGFHEQYF; CDR3 DNA: TGTGCCAGTACAGGGACAGGGTTCCACGAGCAGTACTTC
J gene: TRBJ2-1; clone size: NA; V gene: TRBV7-3; D gene: TRBD1; CDR3 protein: CASSSGTDFPNEQFF; CDR3 DNA: TGTGCCAGCAGCTCCGGGACAGATTTTCCGAATGAGCAGTTCTTC
J gene: TRBJ2-1; clone size: NA; V gene: TRBV4-1; D gene: TRBD1; CDR3 protein: CASSTPQGYNEQFF; CDR3 DNA: TGCGCCAGCAGCACTCCACAGGGGTACAATGAGCAGTTCTTC
J gene: TRBJ2-7; clone size: once; V gene: TRBV28; D gene: TRBD1; CDR3 protein: CASRYPTGQGLLEQYF; CDR3 DNA: TGTGCCAGCAGATATCCTACGGGACAGGGCTTGCTCGAGCAGTACTTC
J gene: TRBJ1-1; clone size: once; V gene: TRBV11-3; D gene: TRBD1; CDR3 protein: CASSSTGYGTEAFF; CDR3 DNA: TGTGCCAGCAGCTCGACAGGGTATGGCACTGAAGCTTTCTTT
J gene: TRBJ2-7; clone size: NA; V gene: TRBV11-2; D gene: TRBD2; CDR3 protein: CASSSLTSGIPYEQYF; CDR3 DNA: TGTGCCAGCAGCTCCCTGACTAGCGGGATCCCCTACGAGCAGTACTTC
J gene: TRBJ1-1; clone size: few; V gene: TRBV7-9; D gene: TRBD1; CDR3 protein: CASSLGTGDTEAFF; CDR3 DNA: TGTGCCAGCAGCTTGGGGACAGGGGACACTGAAGCTTTCTTT
J gene: TRBJ1-5; clone size: NA; V gene: TRBV5-5; D gene: TRBD1; CDR3 protein: CASSRGQGSNQPQHF; CDR3 DNA: TGTGCCAGCAGCCGAGGACAGGGAAGCAATCAGCCCCAGCATTTT
J gene: TRBJ2-7; clone size: NA; V gene: TRBV28; D gene: NA; CDR3 protein: CASRSFYEQYF; CDR3 DNA: TGTGCCAGCAGGTCCTTCTACGAGCAGTACTTC